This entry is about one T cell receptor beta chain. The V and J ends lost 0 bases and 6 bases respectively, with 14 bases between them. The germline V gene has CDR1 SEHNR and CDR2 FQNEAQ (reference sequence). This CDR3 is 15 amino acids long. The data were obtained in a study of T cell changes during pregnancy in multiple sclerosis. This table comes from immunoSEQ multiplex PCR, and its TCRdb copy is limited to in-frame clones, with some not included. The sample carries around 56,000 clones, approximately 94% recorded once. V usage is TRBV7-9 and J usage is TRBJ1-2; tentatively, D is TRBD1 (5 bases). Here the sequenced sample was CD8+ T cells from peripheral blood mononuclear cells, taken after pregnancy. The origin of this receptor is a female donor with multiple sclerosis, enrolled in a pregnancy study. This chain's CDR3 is CASSLASKGIDGYTF. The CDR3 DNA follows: TGTGCCAGCAGCTTAGCCTCTAAGGGGATCGATGGCTACACCTTC.